The 18 T cell receptor beta chains reported below all come from one sample, sequenced in a study of early T cells in non-severe SARS-CoV-2 infection. Each CDR3 protein gets one entry after TCRdb re-called the 5' RACE reads with MiXCR. The sample includes some 80,000 distinct CDR3 sequences, approximately 5% of them seen just once. Sequenced material: whole blood, taken at baseline. These TCRs come from an adult who was a healthcare worker with PCR-confirmed SARS-CoV-2 infection or an uninfected control (not recorded which).

This clonotype was found a few times. The J gene is TRBJ2-7, the V gene TRBV5-1; D not resolved. CDR1 and CDR2 (germline): SGHRS, YFSETQ. This CDR3 is 12 amino acids long. The ends were cut back, 0 bases at V and 7 bases at J, with 8 bases in the middle. Written as DNA, the CDR3 is TGCGCCAGCAGCTTGGGTGTAGGGGAGCAGTACTTC. Its protein product is CASSLGVGEQYF.

This clonotype came up many times. The genes are TRBV7-6 and TRBJ2-7; the match to TRBD1 covers 7 bases. V gave up 1 base and J gave up 3 bases; unmatched junction bases: 6. This CDR3 is 15 amino acids long. Germline V gene lookup returns CDR1 SGHVS and CDR2 FNYEAQ. The CDR3 DNA reads as TGTGCCAGCAGCTTAGGCCCCGACAGGGACTACGAGCAGTACTTC. As protein: CASSLGPDRDYEQYF.

CDR3 sequence reads: CASTLDSTPYNEQFF. CDR3 bases: TGTGCCAGCACCCTCGACTCTACTCCATACAATGAGCAGTTCTTC. This rearrangement joins TRBV12-3 or TRBV12-4 to TRBJ2-1; D uncertain. V lost 7 bases to trimming and J lost 4 bases, with 17 bases between them. CDR3 size: 15 residues.

Many counts were recorded for this clonotype. The chain carries TRBV30 and TRBJ2-3; D might be TRBD1 (6 bases). This CDR3 contains 15 residues. Germline loops: CDR1 GTSNPN, CDR2 SVGIG (reference sequence). Deletions cut 5 bases from V and 2 bases from J, with 17 bases between. The CDR3 reads CAWDLDRIYTDTQYF. The CDR3 DNA follows: TGTGCCTGGGACCTTGACAGGATATACACAGATACGCAGTATTTT.

This clonotype has at least ten counts. The genes are TRBV29-1 and TRBJ1-4, with D maybe TRBD1 (6 bases). The CDR3 consists of 17 residues. V lost 2 bases and J 5 bases, leaving 21 bases between the germline ends. Looked up from germline, CDR1 is SQVTM and CDR2 is ANQGSEA. The CDR3 nucleotides are TGCAGCGTTGAACGGGACACACAGTGCCCCAAGAATGAAAAACTGTTTTTT. As protein: CSVERDTQCPKNEKLFF.

In its sample, this clonotype was seen many times. This chain uses TRBV20-1 with TRBJ2-4; D uncertain. V lost 5 bases, J lost 1 base, and 9 bases lay in between. Germline lookup yields CDR1 DFQATT and CDR2 SNEGSKA (reference sequence). The CDR3 runs 13 residues. CDR3 nucleotide sequence: TGCAGTGCTGAGCGATCGGCCAAAAACATTCAGTACTTC. It specifies CSAERSAKNIQYF.

The rearrangement links TRBV11-2 to TRBJ2-3; 7 nucleotides agree with TRBD2. The V and J ends lost 3 bases and 4 bases, in that order; junction bases with no gene match: 7. CDR1 is SGHAT, CDR2 FQNNGV, per germline. The CDR3 length is 15 residues. The CDR3 DNA reads as TGTGCCAGCAGCTTGGTGGGAGGGCTCGCAGATACGCAGTATTTT. Translation gives CASSLVGGLADTQYF.

This clonotype has ten or more counts. V and J are TRBV7-9 and TRBJ2-1, with 7 bases lining up with TRBD2. Trimming at V came to 4 bases and at J to 1 base, leaving 7 bases not matched to a gene. The CDR3 spans 16 residues. Germline V gene lookup returns CDR1 SEHNR and CDR2 FQNEAQ (reference sequence). CDR3 DNA sequence: TGTGCCAGCAGCTCCCATCTAGCGGTATCCTACAATGAGCAGTTCTTC. Translation: CASSSHLAVSYNEQFF.

This clonotype appeared a few times. This chain links TRBV9 with TRBJ1-6; no definite D call. The V and J ends lost 4 bases and 0 bases respectively, with 8 bases between them. Germline loops: CDR1 SGDLS, CDR2 YYNGEE. The CDR3 contains 15 residues. CDR3 sequence (DNA): TGTGCCAGCAGCTCACAGCTCTCCTATAATTCACCCCTCCACTTT. Its protein product is CASSSQLSYNSPLHF.

At least ten counts were recorded for this clonotype. The V and J genes are TRBV13 and TRBJ1-1, with TRBD1 matching 7 bases. V was clipped by 5 bases and J by 10 bases; unmatched bases: 16. The CDR3 has 15 residues. The germline V gene encodes CDR1 PRHDT and CDR2 FYEKMQ (reference sequence). The CDR3 sequence is CASSLHLGQEEAAFF. The CDR3 region has the DNA TGTGCCAGCAGCCTACACCTCGGACAGGAAGAAGCAGCTTTCTTT.

This clonotype was detected a few times. This chain uses TRBV2 with TRBJ2-1; D possibly corresponds to TRBD1 (6 bases). Trimming removed 6 bases from V and 13 bases from J, with 16 bases in between. The CDR3 is made up of 12 amino acids. Germline-derived CDR1 and CDR2 are SNHLY and FYNNEI. The CDR3 DNA reads TGTGCCAGCAGGGGAGACCCGGGACAACAGTTCTTC. It encodes CASRGDPGQQFF.

This clonotype has a count of ten or more. CDR3 protein: CASSFMGGGSPSYEQYF. CDR3 coding DNA: TGTGCCAGCAGTTTTATGGGCGGGGGGTCCCCCTCCTACGAGCAGTACTTC. The chain combines TRBV27 with TRBJ2-7, with TRBD2 matching over 8 bases. V shed 3 bases, J shed 0 bases, and the junction held 10 bases outside the gene matches. The germline V gene encodes CDR1 MNHEY and CDR2 SMNVEV (reference sequence). CDR3 length equals 17 residues.

This clonotype was detected many times. The CDR3 DNA reads as TGTGCCAGCAGTTATGCCAGGGGGCAAGCGGAGGGCTACACCTTC. This sequence encodes CASSYARGQAEGYTF. The rearrangement links TRBV6-5 to TRBJ1-2; 8 nucleotides line up with TRBD1. Trimming at V came to 3 bases and at J to 8 bases, leaving 11 bases not matched to a gene. The CDR3 length is 15 residues. Per the germline V gene, CDR1 is MNHEY and CDR2 is SVGAGI.

In this sample, this clonotype turned up many times. The genes are TRBV20-1 and TRBJ2-4; the match to TRBD1 covers 9 bases. The CDR3 has 17 amino acids. Germline V gene lookup returns CDR1 DFQATT and CDR2 SNEGSKA (reference sequence). V lost 7 bases, J lost 0 bases, and 13 bases stayed unmatched. CDR3 region: CSGQPGQGNLAKNIQYF. CDR3 nucleotides: TGCAGTGGCCAACCGGGACAGGGAAATTTAGCCAAAAACATTCAGTACTTC.

This clonotype showed up many times. The chain combines TRBV7-9 with TRBJ1-5, with TRBD1 matching 7 bases. CDR1 is SEHNR and CDR2 is FQNEAQ in the germline V gene (reference sequence). V was clipped by 5 bases and J by 4 bases; unmatched bases: 5. This CDR3 comprises 14 residues. The chain's CDR3 is CASSQGGTNQPQHF. CDR3 DNA: TGTGCCAGCAGCCAGGGGGGCACTAATCAGCCCCAGCATTTT.

This sequence joins TRBV7-3 and TRBJ2-2, with D unclear. The germline V and J ends were trimmed by 1 base and 1 base, with 10 bases remaining between them. The V gene's germline CDR1 is SGHTA and CDR2 FQGTGA. The CDR3 spans 16 residues. This chain's CDR3 is CASSLNGWGNTGELFF. CDR3 DNA sequence: TGTGCCAGCAGCTTAAATGGGTGGGGGAACACCGGGGAGCTGTTTTTT.

This clonotype has ten or more counts. The chain recombines TRBV20-1 with TRBJ2-7; D unresolved. Trimming cost V 6 bases and J 6 bases, with 12 bases left between them. This CDR3 is built from 11 residues. Germline lookup yields CDR1 DFQATT and CDR2 SNEGSKA (reference sequence). CDR3 bases: TGCAGTGCCTATATAGGACGCGAGCAGTACTTC. This encodes CSAYIGREQYF.

There are many counts of this clonotype. The chain uses TRBV7-3 and TRBJ2-3, with TRBD2 matching 14 bases. The CDR3 spans 17 residues. Germline values: CDR1 SGHTA, CDR2 FQGTGA. The V and J ends lost 4 bases and 3 bases, in that order; junction bases with no gene match: 6. Here the CDR3 reads CASSSGTSGSGTDTQYF. The CDR3 DNA sequence: TGTGCCAGCAGCTCCGGGACTAGCGGGAGTGGTACAGATACGCAGTATTTT.